This TCR beta chain is drawn from a study of CD8+CD57+ T cells in acquired aplastic anemia. Whoever was chosen for sequencing had shown CD8+CD57+ cell expansion by flow cytometry. Trimming cost V 10 bases and J 6 bases; bases outside gene matches: 20. This CDR3 is built from 17 residues. Germline V lookup: CDR1 ENHRY, CDR2 SYGVKD. In this sample, this clonotype turned up once. Genomic DNA was employed as the template in profiling TCR beta VDJ and CDR3. MiXCR was run by TCRdb on the reads, yielding one entry per CDR3 protein. The data show around 210,000 distinct CDR3 sequences, over 55% seen once. This rearrangement joins TRBV10-3 to TRBJ2-7; 11 bases match TRBD2. This clonotype was sampled from a human donor with aplastic anemia. Source material: sorted CD4+, CD8+, or CD8+CD57+ T cells (not recorded which) from PBMCs. The CDR3 sequence: CASGDPTGGTSGSEQYF. CDR3 DNA: TGTGCCAGCGGTGATCCAACGGGAGGGACTAGCGGTAGCGAGCAGTACTTC.